The following is a T cell receptor (beta chain) sequence with its context. The junction shows a germline mismatch at one end, possibly a read error. This sample was included in a study of blood T cell repertoires in COVID-19. CDR1 and CDR2 from the germline V gene are SSHAT and FNYEAQ (reference sequence). CDR3 length: 21 amino acids. Seattle researchers signed up patients amid active infection and tracked them longitudinally. Libraries were prepared by immunoSEQ multiplex PCR; TCRdb keeps only in-frame clonotypes and omits some of them. This sample carries fewer than 250,000 clones, roughly 84% of them seen once, and the ten largest clones take roughly a tenth.

This receptor was identified in a woman of 80 years or more with COVID-19, enrolled during active disease. This chain links TRBV7-7 with TRBJ1-1; 8 positions agree with TRBD1. The sample comprised peripheral blood. The CDR3: CASSLATRQGTPAEEVTEAFF. The DNA of the CDR3 is TGTGCTAGCAGCTTAGCGACGAGACAGGGGACGCCAGCCGAGGAAGTCACTGAAGCTTTCTTT. The variable domain in full, completed from reference TRBV7-7 and TRBJ1-1, reads GAGVSQSPRYKVTKRGQDVTLRCDPISSHATLYWYQQALGQGPEFLTYFNYEAQPDKSGLPSDRFSAERPEGSISTLTIQRTEQRDSAMYRCASSLATRQGTPAEEVTEAFFGQGTRLTVV.